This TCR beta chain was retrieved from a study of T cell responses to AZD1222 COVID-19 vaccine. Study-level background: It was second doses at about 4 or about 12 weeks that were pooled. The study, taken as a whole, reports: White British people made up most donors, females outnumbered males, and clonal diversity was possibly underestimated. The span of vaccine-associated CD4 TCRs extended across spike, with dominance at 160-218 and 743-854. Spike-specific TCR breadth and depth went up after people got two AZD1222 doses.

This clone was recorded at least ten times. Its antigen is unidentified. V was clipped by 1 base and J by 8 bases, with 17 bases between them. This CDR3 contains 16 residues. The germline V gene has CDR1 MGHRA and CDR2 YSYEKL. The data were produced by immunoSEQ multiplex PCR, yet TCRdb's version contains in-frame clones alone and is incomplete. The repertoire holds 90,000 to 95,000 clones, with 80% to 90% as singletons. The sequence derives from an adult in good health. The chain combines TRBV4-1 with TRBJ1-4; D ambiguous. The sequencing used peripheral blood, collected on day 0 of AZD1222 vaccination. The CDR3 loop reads CASSQGSRAVGEKLFF. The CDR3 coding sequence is TGCGCCAGCAGCCAAGGATCCCGGGCAGTAGGCGAAAAACTGTTTTTT.